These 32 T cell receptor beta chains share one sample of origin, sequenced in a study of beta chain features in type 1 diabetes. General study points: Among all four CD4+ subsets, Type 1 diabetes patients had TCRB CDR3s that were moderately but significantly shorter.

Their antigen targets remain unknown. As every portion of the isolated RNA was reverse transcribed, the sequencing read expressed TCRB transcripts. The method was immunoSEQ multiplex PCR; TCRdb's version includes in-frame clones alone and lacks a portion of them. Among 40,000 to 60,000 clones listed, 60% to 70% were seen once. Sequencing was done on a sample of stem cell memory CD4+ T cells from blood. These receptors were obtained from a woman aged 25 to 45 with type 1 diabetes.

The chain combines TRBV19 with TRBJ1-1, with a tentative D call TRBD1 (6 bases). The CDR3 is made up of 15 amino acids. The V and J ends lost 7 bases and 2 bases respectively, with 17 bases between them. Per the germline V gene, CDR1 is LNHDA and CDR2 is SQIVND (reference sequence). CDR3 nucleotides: TGTGCCAGTATCCTAGGGGGACAAGAAAACACTGAAGCTTTCTTT. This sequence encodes CASILGGQENTEAFF.

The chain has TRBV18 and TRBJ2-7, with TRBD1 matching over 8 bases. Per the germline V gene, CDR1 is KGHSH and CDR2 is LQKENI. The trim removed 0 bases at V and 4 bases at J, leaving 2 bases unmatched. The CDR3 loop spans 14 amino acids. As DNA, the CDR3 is TGTGCCAGCTCACCACCGACAGGGGAATACGAGCAGTACTTC. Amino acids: CASSPPTGEYEQYF.

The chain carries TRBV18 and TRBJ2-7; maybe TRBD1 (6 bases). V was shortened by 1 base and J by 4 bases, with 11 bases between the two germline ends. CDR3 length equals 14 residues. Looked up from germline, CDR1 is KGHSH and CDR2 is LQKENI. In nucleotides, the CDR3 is TGTGCCAGCTCACCACTGGCCAGGGGATACGAGCAGTACTTC. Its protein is CASSPLARGYEQYF.

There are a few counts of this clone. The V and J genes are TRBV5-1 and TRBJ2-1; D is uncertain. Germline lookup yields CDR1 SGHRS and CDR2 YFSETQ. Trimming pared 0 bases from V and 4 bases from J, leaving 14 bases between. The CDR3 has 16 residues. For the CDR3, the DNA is TGCGCCAGCAGCTTGGCGGGTTCAGCGAGTTACAATGAGCAGTTCTTC. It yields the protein CASSLAGSASYNEQFF.

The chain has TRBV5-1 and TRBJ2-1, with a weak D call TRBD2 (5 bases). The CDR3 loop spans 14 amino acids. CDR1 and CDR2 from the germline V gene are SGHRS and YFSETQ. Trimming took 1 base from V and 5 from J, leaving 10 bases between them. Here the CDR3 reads CASSLYAEDNEQFF. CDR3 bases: TGCGCCAGCAGCTTGTATGCGGAGGACAATGAGCAGTTCTTC. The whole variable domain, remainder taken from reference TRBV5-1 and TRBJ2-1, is KAGVTQTPRYLIKTRGQQVTLSCSPISGHRSVSWYQQTPGQGLQFLFEYFSETQRNKGNFPGRFSGRQFSNSRSEMNVSTLELGDSALYLCASSLYAEDNEQFFGPGTRLTVL.

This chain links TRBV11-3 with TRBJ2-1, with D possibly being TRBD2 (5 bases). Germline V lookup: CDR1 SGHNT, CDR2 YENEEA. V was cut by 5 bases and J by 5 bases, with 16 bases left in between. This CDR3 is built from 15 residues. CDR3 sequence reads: CASSPRLRANNEQFF. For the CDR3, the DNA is TGTGCCAGCAGCCCCCGCTTGCGGGCCAACAATGAGCAGTTCTTC.

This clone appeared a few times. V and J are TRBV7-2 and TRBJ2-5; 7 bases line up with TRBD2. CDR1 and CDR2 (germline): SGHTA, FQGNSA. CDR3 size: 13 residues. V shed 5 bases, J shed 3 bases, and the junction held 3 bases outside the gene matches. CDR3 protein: CASSLGLEETQYF. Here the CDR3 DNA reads TGTGCCAGCAGCCTAGGACTAGAAGAGACCCAGTACTTC.

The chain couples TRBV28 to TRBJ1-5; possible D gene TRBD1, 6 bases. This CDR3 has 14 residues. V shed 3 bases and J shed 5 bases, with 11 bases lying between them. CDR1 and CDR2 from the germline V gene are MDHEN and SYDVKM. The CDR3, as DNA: TGTGCCAGCAGTTTGGTACAGGGTCATCAGCCCCAGCATTTT. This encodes CASSLVQGHQPQHF.

CDR3 sequence: CASSRLAGDPDTQYF. For the CDR3, the DNA is TGCGCCAGCAGCCGACTAGCGGGAGACCCAGATACGCAGTATTTT. This rearrangement joins TRBV4-1 to TRBJ2-3, with 12 bases matching TRBD2. The CDR3 contains 15 residues. Trimming at V came to 4 bases and at J to 4 bases, leaving 3 bases not matched to a gene. Germline loops: CDR1 MGHRA, CDR2 YSYEKL.

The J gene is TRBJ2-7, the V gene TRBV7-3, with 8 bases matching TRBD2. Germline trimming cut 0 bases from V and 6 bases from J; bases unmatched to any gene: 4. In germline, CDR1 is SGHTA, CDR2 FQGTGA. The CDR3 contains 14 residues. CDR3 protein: CASSLTGTRSEQYF. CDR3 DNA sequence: TGTGCCAGCAGCTTAACTGGGACTAGGAGCGAGCAGTACTTC.

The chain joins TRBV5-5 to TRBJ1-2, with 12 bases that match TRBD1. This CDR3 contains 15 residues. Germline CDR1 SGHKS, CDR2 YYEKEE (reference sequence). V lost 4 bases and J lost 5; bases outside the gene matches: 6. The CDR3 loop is CASSPGQGALYGYTF. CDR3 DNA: TGTGCCAGCAGCCCGGGACAGGGGGCTCTTTATGGCTACACCTTC.

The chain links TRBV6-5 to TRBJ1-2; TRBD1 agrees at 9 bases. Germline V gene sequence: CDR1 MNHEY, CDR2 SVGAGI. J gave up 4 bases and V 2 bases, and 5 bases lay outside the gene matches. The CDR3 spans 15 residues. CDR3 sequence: CASSYPGQGSYGYTF. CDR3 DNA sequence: TGTGCCAGCAGTTACCCTGGACAGGGGAGCTATGGCTACACCTTC.

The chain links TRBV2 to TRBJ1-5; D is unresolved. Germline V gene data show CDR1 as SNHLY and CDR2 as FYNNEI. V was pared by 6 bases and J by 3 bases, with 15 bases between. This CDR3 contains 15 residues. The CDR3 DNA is TGTGCCAGCAGGCCCGATCGACACTCCAATCAGCCCCAGCATTTT. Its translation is CASRPDRHSNQPQHF.

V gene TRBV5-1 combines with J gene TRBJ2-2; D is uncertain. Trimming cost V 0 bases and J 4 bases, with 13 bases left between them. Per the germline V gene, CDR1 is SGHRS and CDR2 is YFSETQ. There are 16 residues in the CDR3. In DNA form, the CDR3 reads TGCGCCAGCAGCTTGGCGGTTAGTTCCGGCACCGGGGAGCTGTTTTTT. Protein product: CASSLAVSSGTGELFF.

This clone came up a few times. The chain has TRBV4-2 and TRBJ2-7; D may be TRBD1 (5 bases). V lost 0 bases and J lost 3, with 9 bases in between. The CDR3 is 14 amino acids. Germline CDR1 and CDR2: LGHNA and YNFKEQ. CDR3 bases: TGTGCCAGCAGCCAAGACGGACACATCTACGAGCAGTACTTC. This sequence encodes CASSQDGHIYEQYF.

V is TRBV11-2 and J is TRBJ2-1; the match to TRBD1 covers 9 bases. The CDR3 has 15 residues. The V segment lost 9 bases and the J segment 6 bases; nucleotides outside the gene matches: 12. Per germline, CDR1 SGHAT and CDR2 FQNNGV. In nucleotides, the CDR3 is TGTGCCAGTTCCCCACAGGGGGCGTCTGCCAATGAGCAGTTCTTC. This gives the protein CASSPQGASANEQFF.

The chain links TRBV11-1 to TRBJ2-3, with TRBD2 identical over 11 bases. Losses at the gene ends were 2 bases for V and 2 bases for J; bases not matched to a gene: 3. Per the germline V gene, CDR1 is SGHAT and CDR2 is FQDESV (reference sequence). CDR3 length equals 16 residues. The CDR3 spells CASSLQTSGNTDTQYF. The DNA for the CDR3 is TGTGCCAGCAGCTTACAGACTAGCGGGAACACAGATACGCAGTATTTT.

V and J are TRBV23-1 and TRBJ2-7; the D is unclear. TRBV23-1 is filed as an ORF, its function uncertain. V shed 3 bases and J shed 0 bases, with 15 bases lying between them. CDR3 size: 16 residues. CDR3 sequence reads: CASSHFIFRGSYEQYF. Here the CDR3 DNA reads TGCGCCAGCAGTCATTTCATTTTCCGCGGCTCCTACGAGCAGTACTTC.

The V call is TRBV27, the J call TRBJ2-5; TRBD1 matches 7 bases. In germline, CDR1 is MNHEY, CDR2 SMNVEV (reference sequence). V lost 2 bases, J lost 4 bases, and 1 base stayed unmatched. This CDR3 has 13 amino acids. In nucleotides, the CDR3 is TGTGCCAGCAGTTTAGGGGACAGAGAGACCCAGTACTTC. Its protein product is CASSLGDRETQYF.

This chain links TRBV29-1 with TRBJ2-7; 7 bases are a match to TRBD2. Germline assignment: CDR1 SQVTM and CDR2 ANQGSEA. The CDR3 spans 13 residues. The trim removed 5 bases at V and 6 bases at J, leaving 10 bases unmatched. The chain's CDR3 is CSVLAASNLEQYF. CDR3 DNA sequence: TGCAGCGTTCTAGCGGCGTCGAACCTCGAGCAGTACTTC.

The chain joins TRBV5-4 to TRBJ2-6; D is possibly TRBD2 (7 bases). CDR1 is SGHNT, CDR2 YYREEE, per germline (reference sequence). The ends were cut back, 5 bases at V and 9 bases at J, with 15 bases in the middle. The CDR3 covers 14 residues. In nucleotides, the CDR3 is TGTGCCAGCAGAAAGGGAGGGGACAACAACGTCCTGACTTTC. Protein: CASRKGGDNNVLTF.

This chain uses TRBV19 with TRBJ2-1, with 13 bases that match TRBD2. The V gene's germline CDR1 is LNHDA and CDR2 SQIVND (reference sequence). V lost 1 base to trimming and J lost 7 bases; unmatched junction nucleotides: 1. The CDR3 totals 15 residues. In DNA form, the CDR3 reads TGTGCCAGTAGTATAGGGACTAGCGGGAGAAATGAGCAGTTCTTC. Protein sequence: CASSIGTSGRNEQFF.

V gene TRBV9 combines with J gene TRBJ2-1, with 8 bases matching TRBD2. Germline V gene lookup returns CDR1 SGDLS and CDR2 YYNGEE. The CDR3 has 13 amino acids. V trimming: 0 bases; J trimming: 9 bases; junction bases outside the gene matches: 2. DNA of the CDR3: TGTGCCAGCAGCGTAGTTCGGGAGGGTGAGCAGTTCTTC. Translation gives CASSVVREGEQFF.

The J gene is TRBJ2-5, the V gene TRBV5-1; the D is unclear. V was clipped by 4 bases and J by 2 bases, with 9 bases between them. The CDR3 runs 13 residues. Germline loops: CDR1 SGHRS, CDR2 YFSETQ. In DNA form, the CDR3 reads TGCGCCAGCAGCAATGCACAGCAAGAGACCCAGTACTTC. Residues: CASSNAQQETQYF.

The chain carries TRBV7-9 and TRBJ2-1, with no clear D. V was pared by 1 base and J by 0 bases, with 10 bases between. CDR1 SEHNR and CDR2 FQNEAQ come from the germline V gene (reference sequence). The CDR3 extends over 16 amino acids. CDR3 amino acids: CASSLVPLSSYNEQFF. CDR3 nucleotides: TGTGCCAGCAGCTTAGTTCCACTAAGCTCCTACAATGAGCAGTTCTTC.

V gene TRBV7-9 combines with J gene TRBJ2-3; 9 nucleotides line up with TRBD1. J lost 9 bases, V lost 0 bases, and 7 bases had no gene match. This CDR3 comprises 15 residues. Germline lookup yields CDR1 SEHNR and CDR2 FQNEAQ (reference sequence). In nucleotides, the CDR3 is TGTGCCAGCAGCTTAGCCCCCCGGGACAGGGCAACGCAGTATTTT. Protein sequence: CASSLAPRDRATQYF.

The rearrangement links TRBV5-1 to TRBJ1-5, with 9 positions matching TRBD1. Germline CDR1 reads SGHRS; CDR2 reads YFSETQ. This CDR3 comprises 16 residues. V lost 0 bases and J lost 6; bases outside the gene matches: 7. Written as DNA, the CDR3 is TGCGCCAGCAGCTTGGAGGGTACAGGGGGCCTTCAGCCCCAGCATTTT. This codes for CASSLEGTGGLQPQHF.

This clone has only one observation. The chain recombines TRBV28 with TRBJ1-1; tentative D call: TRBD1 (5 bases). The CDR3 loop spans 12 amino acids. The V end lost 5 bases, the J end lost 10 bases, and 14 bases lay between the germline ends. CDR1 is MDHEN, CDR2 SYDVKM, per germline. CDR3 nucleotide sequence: TGTGCCAGCAGTCCGATCGGGGGACCAGCTTTCTTT. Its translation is CASSPIGGPAFF.

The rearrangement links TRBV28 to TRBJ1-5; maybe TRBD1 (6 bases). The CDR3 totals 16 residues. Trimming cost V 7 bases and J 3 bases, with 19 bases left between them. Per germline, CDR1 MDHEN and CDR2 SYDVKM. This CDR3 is CASNPFGGTHNQPQHF. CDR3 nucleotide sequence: TGTGCCAGCAATCCCTTCGGGGGGACACACAATCAGCCCCAGCATTTT.

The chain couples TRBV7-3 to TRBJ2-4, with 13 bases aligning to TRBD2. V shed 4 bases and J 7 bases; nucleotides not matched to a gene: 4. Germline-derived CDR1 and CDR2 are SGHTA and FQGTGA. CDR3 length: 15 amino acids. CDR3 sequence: CASSYTSGGGNIQYF. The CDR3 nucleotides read TGTGCCAGCAGCTACACTAGCGGGGGGGGGAACATTCAGTACTTC. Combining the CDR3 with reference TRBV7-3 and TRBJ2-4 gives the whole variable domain GAGVSQTPSNKVTEKGKYVELRCDPISGHTALYWYRQSLGQGPEFLIYFQGTGAADDSGLPNDRFFAVRPEGSVSTLKIQRTERGDSAVYLCASSYTSGGGNIQYFGAGTRLSVL.

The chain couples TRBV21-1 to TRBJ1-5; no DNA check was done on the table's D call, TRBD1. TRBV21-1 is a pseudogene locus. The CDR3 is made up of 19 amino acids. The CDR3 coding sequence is TGTGCCAGCAGCAAAGAGGGGAATATAAGCGTATATAGCAATCAGCCCCAGCATTTT. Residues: CASSKEGNISVYSNQPQHF.

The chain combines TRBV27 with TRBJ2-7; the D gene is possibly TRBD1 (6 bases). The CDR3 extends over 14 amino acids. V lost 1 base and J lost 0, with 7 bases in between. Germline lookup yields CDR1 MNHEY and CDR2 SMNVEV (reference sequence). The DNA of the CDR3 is TGTGCCAGCAGTTTATACAGGGACTCCTACGAGCAGTACTTC. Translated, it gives CASSLYRDSYEQYF.